Listed below are T cell receptor beta chains from one sample, sequenced in a study of CDR3 diversity in severe acne. TCRdb fed the PCR reads into MiXCR, producing one record per CDR3 protein. This table has 90,000 or so distinct CDR3 sequences, roughly half appearing once. The sequenced material came from blood. The source is a male donor in good health, serving as a control. Both conserved end residues are part of each CDR3. D genes are given only for firm matches. Clone size is shown for a subset of rows, as once, few, many or a class of expanded clone.

CDR3aa	CDR3nt	v_gene	j_gene	d_gene	abundance
CSPGQGARIRTGELFF	TGCAGCCCTGGACAGGGGGCGCGTATTAGAACCGGGGAGCTGTTTTTT	TRBV29-1	TRBJ2-2	TRBD1	.
CAISDAGPYSGNTIYF	TGTGCCATCAGTGATGCCGGGCCCTACTCTGGAAACACCATATATTTT	TRBV10-3	TRBJ1-3	.	.
CASSLIGTGYEQYF	TGTGCCAGCAGCTTGATCGGGACAGGGTACGAGCAGTACTTC	TRBV7-9	TRBJ2-7	TRBD1	once
CASRVGQGFSYEQYF	TGTGCCAGCAGAGTAGGACAGGGGTTCTCCTACGAGCAGTACTTC	TRBV2	TRBJ2-7	TRBD1	few
CASSGTGRATNEKLFF	TGTGCCAGCAGCGGTACGGGGCGAGCAACTAATGAAAAACTGTTTTTT	TRBV7-8	TRBJ1-4	.	.
CASSDDRAGAFF	TGCGCCAGCAGTGACGACAGGGCTGGAGCTTTCTTT	TRBV10-1	TRBJ1-1	TRBD1	many
CASSPRGTYEQYF	TGCGCCAGCAGCCCCAGGGGAACCTACGAGCAGTACTTC	TRBV4-1	TRBJ2-7	.	few
CASSVEREGATQYF	TGTGCCAGCAGCGTAGAGCGGGAGGGCGCGACCCAGTACTTC	TRBV9	TRBJ2-5	TRBD2	.
CASSIGQGGPNERYF	TGTGCCAGTAGTATAGGACAGGGAGGGCCCAACGAGCGGTACTTC	TRBV19	TRBJ2-7	.	.
CASSWDRHGEKLFF	TGTGCCAGCAGTTGGGACAGACATGGAGAAAAACTGTTTTTT	TRBV27	TRBJ1-4	TRBD1	.
CASSFSGTVYGYTF	TGTGCCAGCAGTTTTTCCGGGACTGTTTATGGCTACACCTTC	TRBV6-5	TRBJ1-2	.	few
CASSRRGAYEQYF	TGTGCCAGCAGCAGGCGGGGGGCCTACGAGCAGTACTTC	TRBV7-8	TRBJ2-7	TRBD2	many
CASSESGSTGELVF	TGTGCCAGCAGTGAGAGCGGGAGCACCGGGGAGCTGGTTTTT	TRBV2	TRBJ2-2	TRBD2	.
CASSLSRGTDTQYF	TGTGCCAGCAGTTTATCCCGAGGGACAGATACGCAGTATTTT	TRBV2	TRBJ2-3	.	once
CASSVHDQYF	TGTGCCAGCAGCGTCCACGATCAGTACTTC	TRBV9	TRBJ2-7	.	.
CASSHPGQSELPIYGYTF	TGCGCCAGCAGCCACCCGGGACAGTCGGAGCTCCCGATCTATGGCTACACCTTC	TRBV5-1	TRBJ1-2	TRBD1	many
CASSPQSGTGELFF	TGTGCCTCAAGCCCCCAGTCTGGCACCGGGGAGCTGTTTTTT	TRBV2	TRBJ2-2	.	once
CASRPADRPEQYF	TGTGCCAGCAGACCTGCTGACAGGCCTGAGCAGTACTTC	TRBV7-9	TRBJ2-7	.	.
CASRTGGTGYEQYF	TGTGCCAGCAGGACCGGGGGGACAGGGTACGAGCAGTACTTC	TRBV7-9	TRBJ2-7	TRBD1	once
CASRRTGGAYEQYF	TGCGCCAGCAGGCGGACAGGGGGCGCCTACGAGCAGTACTTC	TRBV5-1	TRBJ2-7	TRBD1	medium-sized
CASSALGTSTTGELFF	TGCGCCAGCAGCGCCCTCGGGACCTCCACCACCGGGGAGCTGTTTTTT	TRBV5-1	TRBJ2-2	.	many
CASRDRGLYSTNEKLFF	TGTGCCAGTAGGGACAGGGGGCTATACTCAACTAATGAAAAACTGTTTTTT	TRBV6-2/TRBV6-3	TRBJ1-4	TRBD1	.
CARPSIGETQYF	TGTGCCAGACCAAGCATCGGGGAGACCCAGTACTTC	TRBV9	TRBJ2-5	.	many
CASSRARALAWATSNEQFF	TGTGCCAGTAGTAGGGCCCGGGCTCTCGCGTGGGCCACGTCCAATGAGCAGTTCTTC	TRBV19	TRBJ2-1	.	many
CSAHGRLAGGSYEQYF	TGCAGTGCCCATGGTCGACTAGCGGGAGGATCGTACGAGCAGTACTTC	TRBV20-1	TRBJ2-7	TRBD2	.
CATSGAGQGLTGELSF	TGTGCCACCAGTGGTGCCGGACAAGGCCTGACCGGGGAGCTGTCTTTT	TRBV24-1	TRBJ2-2	.	.
CASSPQAAESTDTQYF	TGTGCCAGCAGCCCTCAAGCGGCAGAGAGCACAGATACGCAGTATTTT	TRBV6-5	TRBJ2-3	.	medium-sized
CASSATGGERDEQYF	TGTGCCAGCAGCGCGACAGGGGGCGAGAGGGACGAGCAGTACTTC	TRBV7-4	TRBJ2-7	TRBD1	.
CATSRDRPEIDTEAFF	TGTGCCACCAGCAGAGACAGACCCGAGATCGATACTGAAGCTTTCTTT	TRBV15	TRBJ1-1	.	few
CASSFSSGTYNEQFF	TGCGCCAGCAGCTTCTCTAGCGGGACCTACAATGAGCAGTTCTTC	TRBV5-1	TRBJ2-1	TRBD2	.
CASSLSAGGSYEQYF	TGTGCCAGCAGCTTATCGGCGGGGGGATCGTACGAGCAGTACTTC	TRBV7-2	TRBJ2-7	TRBD2	.
CASRFGGTEDQPQHF	TGTGCCAGCAGGTTTGGGGGGACAGAAGATCAGCCCCAGCATTTT	TRBV2	TRBJ1-5	TRBD1	many
CASSFRTGSTETQYF	TGTGCCAGCAGCTTCCGGACAGGTTCTACGGAGACCCAGTACTTC	TRBV9	TRBJ2-5	TRBD1	few
CAISGTGNTIYF	TGTGCCATCAGTGGGACTGGAAACACCATATATTTT	TRBV10-3	TRBJ1-3	.	once
CASSPSYSPLHF	TGTGCCAGCAGCCCTTCGTATTCACCCCTCCACTTT	TRBV12-3/TRBV12-4	TRBJ1-6	.	many
CASSEPPGPQRKYSYEQYF	TGCGCCAGCAGTGAGCCCCCCGGTCCCCAGCGTAAATACTCCTACGAGCAGTACTTC	TRBV10-2	TRBJ2-7	.	.
CTSSVNRDQPQHF	TGTACCAGCAGCGTTAACAGGGACCAGCCCCAGCATTTT	TRBV7-2	TRBJ1-5	.	few
CASSLTRTGVNGELFF	TGTGCCAGCAGCTTAACCAGGACAGGGGTCAACGGGGAGCTGTTTTTT	TRBV7-9	TRBJ2-2	TRBD1	.
CASSYTGQTPHF	TGTGCCAGCAGTTACACAGGGCAGACCCCCCACTTT	TRBV6-5	TRBJ1-6	.	.
CASSLLAQETQYF	TGTGCCAGCAGCTTGCTAGCCCAAGAGACCCAGTACTTC	TRBV7-9	TRBJ2-5	.	.
CATSLWGGGSNEQFF	TGTGCCACCAGCCTGTGGGGCGGGGGAAGCAATGAGCAGTTCTTC	TRBV24-1	TRBJ2-1	TRBD2	medium-sized
CSADVPTGGPSSPLHF	TGCAGTGCCGACGTCCCGACAGGGGGACCCAGTTCACCCCTCCACTTT	TRBV20-1	TRBJ1-6	TRBD1	.
CASSPAGGLTHTQYF	TGTGCCAGCAGCCCAGCGGGGGGACTGACCCATACGCAGTATTTT	TRBV9	TRBJ2-3	TRBD2	.
CASSLGTGQETQYF	TGTGCCAGCAGTTTGGGGACAGGCCAAGAGACCCAGTACTTC	TRBV12-3/TRBV12-4	TRBJ2-5	TRBD1	few
CASSQDGGGGANTGELFF	TGTGCCAGCAGCCAAGATGGAGGCGGGGGGGCCAACACCGGGGAGCTGTTTTTT	TRBV4-2	TRBJ2-2	TRBD2	.
CASILFLFLKGNTEAFF	TGTGCCAGCATTCTGTTCCTCTTCCTTAAGGGGAACACTGAAGCTTTCTTT	TRBV6-5	TRBJ1-1	.	.
CSARPYYEQYF	TGCAGTGCTCGGCCTTACTACGAGCAGTACTTC	TRBV20-1	TRBJ2-7	.	.
CASKQRETATDTQYF	TGTGCCAGCAAGCAGCGGGAGACAGCCACAGATACGCAGTATTTT	TRBV11-1	TRBJ2-3	TRBD2	many
CASSLALQGDGYTF	TGTGCCAGCAGCTTAGCCCTACAGGGAGATGGCTACACCTTC	TRBV7-9	TRBJ1-2	.	.
CASQGAGELFF	TGTGCCAGCCAGGGGGCCGGGGAGCTGTTTTTT	TRBV6-6	TRBJ2-2	TRBD1	.
CAWSVRQSNYGYTF	TGTGCCTGGAGTGTCCGACAGTCTAACTATGGCTACACCTTC	TRBV30	TRBJ1-2	.	few
CSAKILALSSYEQYF	TGCAGTGCTAAAATACTAGCGCTCAGCTCCTACGAGCAGTACTTC	TRBV20-1	TRBJ2-7	TRBD2	medium-sized
CASTRAREPGANVLTF	TGTGCCAGCACCCGGGCCAGAGAACCTGGGGCCAACGTCCTGACTTTC	TRBV7-9	TRBJ2-6	.	many
CASSSTSGRGWDTQYF	TGTGCCAGCAGTTCGACTAGCGGGAGGGGCTGGGATACGCAGTATTTT	TRBV6-2/TRBV6-3	TRBJ2-3	TRBD2	many
CASRYFPGTTSTDTQYF	TGTGCCAGCAGATACTTCCCCGGGACCACTAGCACAGATACGCAGTATTTT	TRBV6-5	TRBJ2-3	.	many
CATSGPGQGYNEQFF	TGTGCCACCAGCGGCCCGGGACAGGGATACAATGAGCAGTTCTTC	TRBV15	TRBJ2-1	TRBD1	.
CRACSNEQFF	TGCAGGGCTTGCTCCAATGAGCAGTTCTTC	TRBV20-1	TRBJ2-1	.	.
CATSSAPGGTPSYEQYF	TGTGCCACCAGCAGCGCCCCCGGGGGCACTCCCTCCTACGAGCAGTACTTC	TRBV15	TRBJ2-7	.	.
CAIKGVGAGERYEQYF	TGTGCCATCAAGGGGGTGGGGGCGGGGGAGCGATACGAGCAGTACTTC	TRBV10-3	TRBJ2-7	.	.